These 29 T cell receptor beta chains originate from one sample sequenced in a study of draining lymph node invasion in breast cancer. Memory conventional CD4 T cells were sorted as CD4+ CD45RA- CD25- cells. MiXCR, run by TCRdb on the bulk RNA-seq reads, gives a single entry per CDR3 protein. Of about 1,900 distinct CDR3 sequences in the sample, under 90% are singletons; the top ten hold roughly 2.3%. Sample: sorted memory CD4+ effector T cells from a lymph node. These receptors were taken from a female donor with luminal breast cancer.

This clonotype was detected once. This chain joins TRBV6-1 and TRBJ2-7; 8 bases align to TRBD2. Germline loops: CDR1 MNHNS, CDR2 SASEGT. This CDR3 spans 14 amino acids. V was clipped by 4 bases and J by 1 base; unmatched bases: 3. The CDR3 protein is CASSVAGGSYEQYV. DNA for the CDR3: TGTGCCAGCAGTGTTGCGGGGGGATCCTACGAGCAGTACGTC.

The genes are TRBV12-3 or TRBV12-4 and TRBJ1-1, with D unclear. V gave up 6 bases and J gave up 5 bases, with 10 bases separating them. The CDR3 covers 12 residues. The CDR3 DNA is TGTGCCAGCAGAAGAGGGATTACTGAAGCTTTCTTT. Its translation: CASRRGITEAFF.

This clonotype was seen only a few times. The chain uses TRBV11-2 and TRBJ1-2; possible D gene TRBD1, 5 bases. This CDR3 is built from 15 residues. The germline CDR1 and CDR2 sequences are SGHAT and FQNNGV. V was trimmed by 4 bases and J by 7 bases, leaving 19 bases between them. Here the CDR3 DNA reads TGTGCCAGCAGCTCTCCCCGGAAGGGGAGGACTGGCTACACCTTC. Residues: CASSSPRKGRTGYTF.

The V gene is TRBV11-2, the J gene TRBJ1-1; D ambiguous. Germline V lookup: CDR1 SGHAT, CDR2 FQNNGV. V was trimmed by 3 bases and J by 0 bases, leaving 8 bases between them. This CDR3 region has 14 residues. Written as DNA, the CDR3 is TGTGCCAGCAGCTTGGAGAGTGTGAACACTGAAGCTTTCTTT. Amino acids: CASSLESVNTEAFF. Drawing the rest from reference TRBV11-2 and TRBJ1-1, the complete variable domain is EAGVAQSPRYKIIEKRQSVAFWCNPISGHATLYWYQQILGQGPKLLIQFQNNGVVDDSQLPKDRFSAERLKGVDSTLKIQPAKLEDSAVYLCASSLESVNTEAFFGQGTRLTVV.

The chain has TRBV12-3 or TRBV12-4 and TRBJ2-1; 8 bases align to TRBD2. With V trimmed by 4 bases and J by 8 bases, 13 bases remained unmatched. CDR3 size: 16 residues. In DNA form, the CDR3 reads TGTGCCAGCAGTTCCTTTAGCGGGGAAGGTGGGTATGAGCAGTTCTTC. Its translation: CASSSFSGEGGYEQFF.

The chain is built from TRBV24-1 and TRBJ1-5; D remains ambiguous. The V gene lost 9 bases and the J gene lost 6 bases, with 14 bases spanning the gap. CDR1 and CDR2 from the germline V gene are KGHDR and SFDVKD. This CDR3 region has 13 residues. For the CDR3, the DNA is TGTGCCACCGGAACTGTGTCGGGTCAGCCCCAGCATTTT. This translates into CATGTVSGQPQHF.

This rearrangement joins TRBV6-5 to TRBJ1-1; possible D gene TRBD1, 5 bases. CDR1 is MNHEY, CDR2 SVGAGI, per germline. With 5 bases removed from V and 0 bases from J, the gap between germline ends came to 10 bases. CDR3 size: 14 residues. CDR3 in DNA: TGTGCCAGCAGTAGAGGGGACCTGAACACTGAAGCTTTCTTT. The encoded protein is CASSRGDLNTEAFF.

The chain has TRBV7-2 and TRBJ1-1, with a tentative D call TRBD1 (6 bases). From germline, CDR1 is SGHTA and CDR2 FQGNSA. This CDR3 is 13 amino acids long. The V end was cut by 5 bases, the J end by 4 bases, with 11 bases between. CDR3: CASSGGGSTEAFF. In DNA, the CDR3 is TGTGCCAGCAGCGGAGGGGGGAGCACTGAAGCTTTCTTT.

The CDR3 spells CASSGNSNQPQHF. The CDR3 DNA reads as TGTGCCAGCAGTGGAAATAGCAATCAGCCCCAGCATTTT. This sequence joins TRBV12-3 or TRBV12-4 and TRBJ1-5; D gene uncertain. Trimming removed 5 bases from V and 0 bases from J, with 5 bases in between. The CDR3 contains 13 residues.

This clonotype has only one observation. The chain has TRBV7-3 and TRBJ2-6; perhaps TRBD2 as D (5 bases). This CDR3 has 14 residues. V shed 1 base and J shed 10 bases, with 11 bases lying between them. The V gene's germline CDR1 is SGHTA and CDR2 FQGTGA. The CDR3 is CASSLMGSGNVLTF. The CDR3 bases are TGTGCCAGCAGCTTAATGGGTTCGGGAAACGTCCTGACTTTC.

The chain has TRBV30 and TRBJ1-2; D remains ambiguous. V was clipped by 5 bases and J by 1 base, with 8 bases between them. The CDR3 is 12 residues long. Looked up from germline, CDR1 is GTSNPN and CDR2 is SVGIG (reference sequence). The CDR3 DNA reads TGTGCCTGGGCCGAGGGTAACTATGGCTACACCTTC. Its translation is CAWAEGNYGYTF.

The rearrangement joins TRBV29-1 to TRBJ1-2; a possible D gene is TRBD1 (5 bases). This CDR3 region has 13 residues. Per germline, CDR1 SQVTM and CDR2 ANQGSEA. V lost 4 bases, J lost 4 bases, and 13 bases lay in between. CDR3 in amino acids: CSVGKAGFYGYTF. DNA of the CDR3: TGCAGCGTTGGTAAAGCAGGGTTCTATGGCTACACCTTC.

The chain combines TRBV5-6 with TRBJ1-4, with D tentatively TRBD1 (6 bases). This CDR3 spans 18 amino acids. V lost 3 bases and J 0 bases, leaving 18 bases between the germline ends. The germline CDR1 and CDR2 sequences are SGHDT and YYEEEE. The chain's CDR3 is CASSSGQTQHATNEKLFF. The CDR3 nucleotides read TGTGCCAGCAGCTCCGGACAGACCCAACATGCAACTAATGAAAAACTGTTTTTT.

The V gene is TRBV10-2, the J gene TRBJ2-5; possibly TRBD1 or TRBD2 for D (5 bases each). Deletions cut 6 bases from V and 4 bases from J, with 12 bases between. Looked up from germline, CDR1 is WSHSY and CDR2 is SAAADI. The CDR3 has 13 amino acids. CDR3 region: CASRRGTGETQYF. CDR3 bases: TGCGCCAGCAGACGTGGGACCGGAGAGACCCAGTACTTC.

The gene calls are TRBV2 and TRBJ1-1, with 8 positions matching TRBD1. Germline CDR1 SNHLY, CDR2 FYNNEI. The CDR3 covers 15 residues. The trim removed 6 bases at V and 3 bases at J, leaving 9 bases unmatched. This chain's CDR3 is CASSPRTGLYTEAFF. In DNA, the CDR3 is TGTGCCAGCAGCCCACGGACAGGGCTGTACACTGAAGCTTTCTTT.

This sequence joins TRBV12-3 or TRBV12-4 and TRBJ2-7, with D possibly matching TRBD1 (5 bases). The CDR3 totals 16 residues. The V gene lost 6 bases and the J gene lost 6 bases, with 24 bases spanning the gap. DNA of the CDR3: TGTGCCAGCAGCCCCAACCTTAGGGCAGGGCCCCCCGAGCAGTACTTC. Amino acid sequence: CASSPNLRAGPPEQYF.

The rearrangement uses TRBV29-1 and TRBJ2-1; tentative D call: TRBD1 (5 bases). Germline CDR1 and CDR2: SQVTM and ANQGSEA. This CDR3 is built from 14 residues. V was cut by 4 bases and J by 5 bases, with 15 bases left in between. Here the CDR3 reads CSVVGREYNNEQFF. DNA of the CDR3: TGCAGCGTTGTGGGCAGGGAATACAACAATGAGCAGTTCTTC.

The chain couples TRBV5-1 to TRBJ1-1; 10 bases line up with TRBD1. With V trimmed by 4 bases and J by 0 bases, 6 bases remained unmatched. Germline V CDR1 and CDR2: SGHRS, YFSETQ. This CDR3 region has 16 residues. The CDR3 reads CASSLGQGVMNTEAFF. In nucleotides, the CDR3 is TGCGCCAGCAGCCTTGGACAGGGGGTCATGAACACTGAAGCTTTCTTT.

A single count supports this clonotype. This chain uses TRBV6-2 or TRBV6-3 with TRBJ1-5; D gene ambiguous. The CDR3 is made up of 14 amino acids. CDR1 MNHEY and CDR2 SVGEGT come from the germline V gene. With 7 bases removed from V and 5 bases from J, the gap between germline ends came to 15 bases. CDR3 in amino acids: CASTPGNLDQPQHF. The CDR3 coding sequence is TGTGCCAGCACCCCGGGCAATTTAGATCAGCCCCAGCATTTT.

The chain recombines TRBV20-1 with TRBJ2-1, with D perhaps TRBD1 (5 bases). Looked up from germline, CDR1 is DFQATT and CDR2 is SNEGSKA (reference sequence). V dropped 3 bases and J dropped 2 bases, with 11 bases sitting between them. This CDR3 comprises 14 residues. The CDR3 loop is CSARPQGTYNEQFF. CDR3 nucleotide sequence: TGCAGTGCTAGGCCTCAGGGAACCTACAATGAGCAGTTCTTC.

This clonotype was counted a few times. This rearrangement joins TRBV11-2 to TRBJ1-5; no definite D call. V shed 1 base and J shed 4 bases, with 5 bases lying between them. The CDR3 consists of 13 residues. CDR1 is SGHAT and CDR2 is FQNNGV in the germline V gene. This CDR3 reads CASSLAENQPQHF. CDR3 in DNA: TGTGCCAGCAGCTTAGCAGAGAATCAGCCCCAGCATTTT.

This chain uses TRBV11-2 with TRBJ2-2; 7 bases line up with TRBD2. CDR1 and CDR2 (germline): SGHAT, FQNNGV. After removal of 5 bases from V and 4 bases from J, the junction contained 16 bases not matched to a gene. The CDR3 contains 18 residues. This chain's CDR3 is CASSPSWSGVLSTGELFF. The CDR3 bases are TGTGCCAGCAGCCCTTCCTGGAGCGGGGTACTTTCCACCGGGGAGCTGTTTTTT.

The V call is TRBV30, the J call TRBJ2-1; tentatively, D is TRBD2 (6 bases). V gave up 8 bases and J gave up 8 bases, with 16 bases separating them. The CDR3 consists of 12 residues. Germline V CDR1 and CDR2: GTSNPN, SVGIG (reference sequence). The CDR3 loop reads CARDFPGDEQFF. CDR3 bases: TGTGCCAGGGACTTCCCGGGCGATGAGCAGTTCTTC.

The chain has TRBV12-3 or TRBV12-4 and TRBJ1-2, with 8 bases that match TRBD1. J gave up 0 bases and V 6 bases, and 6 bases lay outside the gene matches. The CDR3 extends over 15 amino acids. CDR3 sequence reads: CASRRTGQANYGYTF. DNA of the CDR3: TGTGCCAGCAGAAGGACAGGGCAGGCTAACTATGGCTACACCTTC.

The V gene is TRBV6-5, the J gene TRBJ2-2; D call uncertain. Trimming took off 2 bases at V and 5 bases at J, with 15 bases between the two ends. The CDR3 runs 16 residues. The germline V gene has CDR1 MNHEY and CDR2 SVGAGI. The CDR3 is CASSYLQVSRTGELFF. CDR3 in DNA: TGTGCCAGCAGTTACCTTCAGGTTAGCCGGACCGGGGAGCTGTTTTTT.

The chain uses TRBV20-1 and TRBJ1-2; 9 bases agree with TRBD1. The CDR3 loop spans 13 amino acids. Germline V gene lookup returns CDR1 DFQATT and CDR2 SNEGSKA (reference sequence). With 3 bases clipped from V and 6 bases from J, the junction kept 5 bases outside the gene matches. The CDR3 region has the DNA TGCAGTGCTAGGACAGGGGGTTACGATGGCTACACCTTC. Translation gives CSARTGGYDGYTF.

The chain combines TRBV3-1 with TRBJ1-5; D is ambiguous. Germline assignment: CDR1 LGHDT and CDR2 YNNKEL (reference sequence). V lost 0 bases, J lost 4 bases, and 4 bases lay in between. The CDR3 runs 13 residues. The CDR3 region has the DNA TGTGCCAGCAGCCAAGATCTTAATCAGCCCCAGCATTTT. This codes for CASSQDLNQPQHF.

This CDR3 is CASSFYSGAGANTGELFF. The CDR3 nucleotides read TGTGCCAGCAGCTTCTACTCCGGAGCGGGGGCGAACACCGGGGAGCTGTTTTTT. The V gene is TRBV5-5, the J gene TRBJ2-2; 8 nucleotides agree with TRBD2. The V and J ends lost 2 bases and 0 bases, in that order; junction bases with no gene match: 9. There are 18 residues in the CDR3. The germline V gene encodes CDR1 SGHKS and CDR2 YYEKEE (reference sequence).

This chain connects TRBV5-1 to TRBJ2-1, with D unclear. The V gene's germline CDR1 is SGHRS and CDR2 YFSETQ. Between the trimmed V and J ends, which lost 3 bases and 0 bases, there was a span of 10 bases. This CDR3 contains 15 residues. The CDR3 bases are TGCGCCAGCAGCTCAGACGGTAGCTCCTACAATGAGCAGTTCTTC. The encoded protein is CASSSDGSSYNEQFF.